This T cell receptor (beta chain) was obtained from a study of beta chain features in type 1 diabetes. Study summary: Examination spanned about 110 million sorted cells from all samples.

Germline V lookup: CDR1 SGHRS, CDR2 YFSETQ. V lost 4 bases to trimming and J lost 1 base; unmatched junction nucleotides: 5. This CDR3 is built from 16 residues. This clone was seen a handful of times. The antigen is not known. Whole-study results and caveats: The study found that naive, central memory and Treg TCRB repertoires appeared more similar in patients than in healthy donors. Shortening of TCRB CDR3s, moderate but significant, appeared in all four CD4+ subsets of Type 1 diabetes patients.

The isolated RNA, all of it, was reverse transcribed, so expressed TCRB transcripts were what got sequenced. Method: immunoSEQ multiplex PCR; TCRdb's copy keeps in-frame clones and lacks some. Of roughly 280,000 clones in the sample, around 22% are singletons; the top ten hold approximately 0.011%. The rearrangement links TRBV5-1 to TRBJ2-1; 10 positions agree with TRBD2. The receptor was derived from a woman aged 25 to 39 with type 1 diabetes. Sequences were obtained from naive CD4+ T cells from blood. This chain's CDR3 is CASSRTSGVSYNEQFF. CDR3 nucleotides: TGCGCCAGCAGCAGGACTAGCGGAGTGTCCTACAATGAGCAGTTCTTC.